The 12 T cell receptor beta chains below were found in one sample sequenced in a study of human T cells and chemical hapten exposure. Noted time point: patch test 1, 2 weeks after DPC sensitization. Specified treatment: therapeutic diphenylcyclopropenone sensitization with weekly scalp DPC. TCRdb reanalysed the RACE reads using MiXCR and keeps one entry per CDR3 protein. The sample lists some 170,000 distinct CDR3 sequences, about 22% seen once, with under 7% in the top ten. The material sequenced was whole blood, taken in connection with sensitization to the hapten diphenylcyclopropenone (DPC). The receptors were gathered from a woman aged 45-59 years with alopecia areata. Some clones in this sample may be carry-over from other donors' samples.

In this sample, this clonotype turned up a few times. J is TRBJ1-1 and V is TRBV29-1; a possible D gene is TRBD1 (6 bases). Germline values: CDR1 SQVTM, CDR2 ANQGSEA. This CDR3 is built from 13 residues. Trimming shortened V by 4 bases and J by 0 bases, and 9 bases separated the two germline ends. The CDR3 sequence: CSVGEGVNTEAFF. CDR3 coding DNA: TGCAGCGTTGGGGAGGGGGTGAACACTGAAGCTTTCTTT.

This clonotype has at least ten counts. The chain uses TRBV7-8 and TRBJ1-2; 8 positions match TRBD1. This CDR3 spans 14 amino acids. Per germline, CDR1 SGHVS and CDR2 FQNEAQ. The J segment lost 2 bases and the V segment lost 1 base, leaving 0 bases of the junction unmatched. CDR3 DNA: TGTGCCAGCAGCTTAGGGACAGGGAACTATGGCTACACCTTC. This translates into CASSLGTGNYGYTF.

This rearrangement joins TRBV20-1 to TRBJ2-7; 8 nucleotides agree with TRBD2. There are 14 residues in the CDR3. Germline CDR1 DFQATT, CDR2 SNEGSKA (reference sequence). Trimming at V came to 2 bases and at J to 2 bases, leaving 5 bases not matched to a gene. This chain's CDR3 is CSARPRGGPYEQYF. The CDR3, as DNA: TGCAGTGCTAGACCCCGCGGGGGGCCCTACGAGCAGTACTTC.

V is TRBV10-3 and J is TRBJ2-1; 14 bases line up with TRBD2. The germline gives CDR1 ENHRY, CDR2 SYGVKD. The length of the CDR3 is 22 residues. J was trimmed by 0 bases and V by 4 bases; bases with no gene match: 17. DNA of the CDR3: TGTGCCATCAGTGGGTTACCGGGACTAGCGGGAGTCTCTCTACTCTCCTACAATGAGCAGTTCTTC. Translation gives CAISGLPGLAGVSLLSYNEQFF.

This clonotype has more than one count but fewer than ten. The chain carries TRBV18 and TRBJ1-3; a weak D match, TRBD1 (5 bases). V lost 6 bases and J 4 bases, leaving 19 bases between the germline ends. Germline V gives CDR1 KGHSH, CDR2 LQKENI. The CDR3 consists of 16 residues. As DNA, the CDR3 is TGTGCCAGCTCTCACCTCGGGGGGACCTCCGGAAACACCATATATTTT. This codes for CASSHLGGTSGNTIYF. The variable domain in full, with the rest retrieved from reference TRBV18 and TRBJ1-3, is NAGVMQNPRHLVRRRGQEARLRCSPMKGHSHVYWYRQLPEEGLKFMVYLQKENIIDESGMPKERFSAEFPKEGPSILRIQQVVRGDSAAYFCASSHLGGTSGNTIYFGEGSWLTVV.

The CDR3 loop reads CASSVTSGSYEQYF. CDR3 bases: TGTGCCAGCAGCGTCACTAGCGGGAGCTACGAGCAGTACTTC. This chain connects TRBV9 to TRBJ2-7, with 11 bases aligning to TRBD2. This CDR3 is built from 14 residues. V lost 2 bases to trimming and J lost 3 bases; unmatched junction nucleotides: 1. The germline V gene has CDR1 SGDLS and CDR2 YYNGEE.

In its sample, this clonotype was seen a few times. This chain links TRBV21-1 with TRBJ1-6; TRBD1 is the table's D call and was not checked against the DNA. TRBV21-1 is termed a pseudogene. The CDR3 totals 14 residues. CDR3 amino acids: CASSDGIPGSPLHF. The CDR3 nucleotides are TGTGCCAGCAGCGACGGGATTCCAGGTTCACCCCTCCACTTT.

This chain joins TRBV20-1 and TRBJ1-2, with D maybe TRBD1 (6 bases). V lost 4 bases to trimming and J lost 3 bases, with 15 bases between them. This CDR3 has 14 residues. In germline, CDR1 is DFQATT, CDR2 SNEGSKA (reference sequence). Here the CDR3 DNA reads TGCAGTGCTATGGAGGGGGGGCGGTACTATGGCTACACCTTC. The encoded protein is CSAMEGGRYYGYTF.

In its sample, this clonotype was seen a few times. This sequence joins TRBV29-1 and TRBJ2-3; a possible D gene is TRBD1 (6 bases). The germline V and J ends were trimmed by 5 bases and 11 bases, with 20 bases remaining between them. From germline, CDR1 is SQVTM and CDR2 ANQGSEA. CDR3 size: 13 residues. As DNA, the CDR3 is TGCAGCGTTCAAGGGGGTTCGGAGAGACGGCAGTATTTT. Residues: CSVQGGSERRQYF.

A few counts support this clonotype. The chain couples TRBV20-1 to TRBJ1-1; tentatively, D is TRBD1 (6 bases). V was clipped by 3 bases and J by 0 bases, with 8 bases between them. The germline V gene encodes CDR1 DFQATT and CDR2 SNEGSKA (reference sequence). This CDR3 comprises 13 residues. Here the CDR3 DNA reads TGCAGTGCTAGGGACAGCATGAACACTGAAGCTTTCTTT. Translated: CSARDSMNTEAFF.

The chain joins TRBV3-1 to TRBJ2-2; D may correspond to TRBD1 or TRBD2 (5 bases each). Trimming removed 4 bases at V and 1 base at J, with 13 bases between. CDR3 length: 16 amino acids. CDR1 is LGHDT, CDR2 YNNKEL, per germline (reference sequence). CDR3 sequence: CASSPRKGRNTGELFF. DNA of the CDR3: TGTGCCAGCAGCCCTCGGAAGGGGAGGAACACCGGGGAGCTGTTTTTT.

This clonotype has a handful of counts. The chain recombines TRBV5-8 with TRBJ1-1; TRBD1 matches 8 bases. Germline CDR1 is SGHTS and CDR2 is YDEGEE. Trimming cost V 5 bases and J 5 bases; bases outside gene matches: 8. The CDR3 has 14 amino acids. The CDR3 sequence is CASSGAGGRTEAFF. The CDR3 DNA reads as TGTGCCAGCAGTGGGGCAGGGGGCCGGACTGAAGCTTTCTTT.